These 27 T cell receptor beta chains were sequenced from one sample in a study of cytomegalovirus exposure and HLA in healthy donors. In the PCR, 60 Vbeta and 13 Jbeta primers were used. Profiling relied on immunoSEQ multiplex PCR, and the TCRdb table lists in-frame clones only, not all of them. This sample has under 60,000 clones, with 70% to 85% found just once. The sequenced sample was PBMCs. These receptors were obtained from a woman aged 40 to 55 in good health and CMV-seropositive.

This clone was counted a few times. The gene calls are TRBV7-8 and TRBJ2-7; 11 bases are a match to TRBD1. After removal of 5 bases from V and 3 bases from J, the junction contained 9 bases not matched to a gene. From germline, CDR1 is SGHVS and CDR2 FQNEAQ. The CDR3 loop spans 16 amino acids. DNA of the CDR3: TGTGCCAGCAGCCCCAAAACCGGGACAGGGGGCTACGAGCAGTACTTC. Translation: CASSPKTGTGGYEQYF.

The chain recombines TRBV5-1 with TRBJ2-5; D remains ambiguous. Germline CDR1 and CDR2: SGHRS and YFSETQ. The CDR3 is made up of 11 amino acids. Trimming pared 4 bases from V and 7 bases from J, leaving 8 bases between. The CDR3 spells CASSQEGTQYF. In DNA, the CDR3 is TGCGCCAGCAGCCAGGAAGGGACCCAGTACTTC.

This clone was recorded only once. Additional DNA sequences in this sample encode the identical CDR3. The chain is built from TRBV2 and TRBJ1-2; TRBD1 agrees at 9 bases. Unmatched junction bases numbered 4, after V lost 4 bases and J lost 4 bases. This CDR3 contains 14 residues. The germline gives CDR1 SNHLY, CDR2 FYNNEI. The CDR3 region is CASSGTGDLYGYTF. The CDR3 region has the DNA TGTGCCAGCAGTGGGACAGGGGACCTCTATGGCTACACCTTC.

The rearrangement links TRBV10-1 to TRBJ2-2, with no clear D. CDR1 and CDR2 (germline): WNHNN, SYGVQD (reference sequence). This CDR3 is built from 16 residues. V lost 8 bases and J 0 bases, leaving 16 bases between the germline ends. CDR3 sequence reads: CASSPPPVTNTGELFF. The CDR3 coding sequence is TGCGCCAGCTCCCCTCCCCCCGTAACGAACACCGGGGAGCTGTTTTTT.

This clone was recorded a few times. CDR3: CAWRVGTYGYTF. CDR3 coding DNA: TGTGCCTGGAGGGTCGGTACCTATGGCTACACCTTC. The chain couples TRBV30 to TRBJ1-2; no reliable D call. The CDR3 runs to 12 residues. The V gene's germline CDR1 is GTSNPN and CDR2 SVGIG (reference sequence). Trimming took 3 bases from V and 4 from J, leaving 9 bases between them.

This chain joins TRBV11-3 and TRBJ1-1; D is possibly TRBD1 (6 bases). The germline V gene has CDR1 SGHNT and CDR2 YENEEA. Trimming stripped 5 bases from V and 4 bases from J, with 17 bases between. The CDR3 has 15 amino acids. The CDR3 region is CASSQSGRGITEAFF. As DNA, the CDR3 is TGTGCCAGCAGCCAAAGCGGGAGGGGGATCACTGAAGCTTTCTTT.

In this sample, this clone turned up a few times. The chain is built from TRBV7-9 and TRBJ1-2; D may be TRBD1 (6 bases). Germline V gene data show CDR1 as SEHNR and CDR2 as FQNEAQ (reference sequence). The CDR3 extends over 15 amino acids. Deletions cut 5 bases from V and 0 bases from J, with 13 bases between. CDR3 nucleotides: TGTGCCAGCAGCGATCCGACAGGAACTAACTATGGCTACACCTTC. Its protein is CASSDPTGTNYGYTF.

This chain links TRBV7-9 with TRBJ2-2; tentative D call: TRBD2 (7 bases). In germline, CDR1 is SEHNR, CDR2 FQNEAQ (reference sequence). V dropped 7 bases and J dropped 4 bases, with 13 bases sitting between them. The CDR3 runs to 14 residues. CDR3 loop: CASKQGGGTGELFF. The CDR3 bases are TGTGCCAGCAAACAGGGCGGGGGCACCGGGGAGCTGTTTTTT.

This rearrangement joins TRBV7-8 to TRBJ2-2, with D perhaps matching TRBD2 (5 bases). This CDR3 has 16 residues. Looked up from germline, CDR1 is SGHVS and CDR2 is FQNEAQ. Deletions cut 0 bases from V and 4 bases from J, with 12 bases between. The chain's CDR3 is CASSLARGGFTGELFF. The CDR3 coding sequence is TGTGCCAGCAGCTTAGCCAGAGGAGGTTTCACCGGGGAGCTGTTTTTT.

This sequence joins TRBV21-1 and TRBJ2-1; the D call in the table, TRBD1, was not verified against the DNA. TRBV21-1 is designated a pseudogene. The CDR3 is 16 amino acids. CDR3 coding DNA: TGTGCCAGCAGCAAAGAACAGGGACAGGGGCTCGATGAGCAGTTCTTC. Translating gives CASSKEQGQGLDEQFF.

This clone has just a few counts. The rearrangement uses TRBV19 and TRBJ1-2; 7 bases fit TRBD1. The V and J ends lost 9 bases and 4 bases, in that order; junction bases with no gene match: 5. The length of the CDR3 is 12 residues. CDR1 LNHDA and CDR2 SQIVND come from the germline V gene (reference sequence). The CDR3 protein is CASRQGPYGYTF. CDR3 nucleotide sequence: TGTGCCAGCAGACAGGGCCCCTATGGCTACACCTTC.

This clone has a single count. The CDR3 sequence is CASSFPGLAGGEQYF. DNA of the CDR3: TGTGCCAGCAGCTTCCCGGGACTAGCGGGGGGTGAGCAGTACTTC. The chain employs TRBV5-4 and TRBJ2-7; 15 nucleotides align to TRBD2. Germline V lookup: CDR1 SGHNT, CDR2 YYREEE (reference sequence). There are 15 residues in the CDR3. The V and J ends lost 2 bases and 7 bases, in that order; junction bases with no gene match: 4.

V gene TRBV5-6 combines with J gene TRBJ2-7; the D is unclear. This CDR3 is built from 12 residues. Germline assignment: CDR1 SGHDT and CDR2 YYEEEE. V lost 4 bases to trimming and J lost 2 bases, with 7 bases between them. This chain's CDR3 is CASSLRTYEQYF. Written as DNA, the CDR3 is TGTGCCAGCAGCCTGAGGACCTACGAGCAGTACTTC.

The chain joins TRBV5-4 to TRBJ1-5; 8 bases are a match to TRBD1. With 2 bases clipped from V and 0 bases from J, the junction kept 4 bases outside the gene matches. The length of the CDR3 is 16 residues. Germline V gene data show CDR1 as SGHNT and CDR2 as YYREEE (reference sequence). CDR3 sequence reads: CASSFSGGLSNQPQHF. CDR3 nucleotide sequence: TGTGCCAGCAGCTTTTCAGGGGGCCTTAGCAATCAGCCCCAGCATTTT.

The V and J genes are TRBV6-4 and TRBJ2-2; TRBD2 agrees at 8 bases. Germline-derived CDR1 and CDR2 are MRHNA and SNTAGT. V lost 6 bases and J lost 4; bases outside the gene matches: 10. The CDR3 extends over 16 amino acids. Written as DNA, the CDR3 is TGTGCCAGCAGGCCCTCGGGGGGGCGCGGCACCGGGGAGCTGTTTTTT. Its translation is CASRPSGGRGTGELFF.

The chain joins TRBV14 to TRBJ2-2; tentative D call: TRBD2 (5 bases). CDR1 is SGHDN, CDR2 FVKESK, per germline. The V gene lost 1 base and the J gene lost 2 bases, with 5 bases spanning the gap. The CDR3 has 14 residues. CDR3 in amino acids: CASSQAGNTGELFF. Written as DNA, the CDR3 is TGTGCCAGCAGCCAAGCGGGAAACACCGGGGAGCTGTTTTTT.

In its sample, this clone was seen a few times. The genes are TRBV5-1 and TRBJ1-4; TRBD1 is a possible D gene (5 bases). Germline-derived CDR1 and CDR2 are SGHRS and YFSETQ. CDR3 size: 15 residues. The ends were cut back, 1 base at V and 10 bases at J, with 17 bases in the middle. The CDR3 reads CASSLTFQGGGKLFF. As DNA, the CDR3 is TGCGCCAGCAGCTTGACGTTTCAGGGCGGTGGAAAACTGTTTTTT.

This chain uses TRBV7-2 with TRBJ1-1, with D perhaps TRBD1 (6 bases). Germline-derived CDR1 and CDR2 are SGHTA and FQGNSA. The CDR3 sequence is 17 residues long. V was cut by 4 bases and J by 0 bases, with 18 bases left in between. The CDR3 protein is CASSSMIWTDMNTEAFF. Written as DNA, the CDR3 is TGTGCCAGCAGCTCGATGATATGGACAGACATGAACACTGAAGCTTTCTTT.

The chain has TRBV6-6 and TRBJ2-1; D perhaps matches TRBD1 (5 bases). The germline CDR1 and CDR2 sequences are MNHNY and SVGAGI (reference sequence). The CDR3 runs to 12 residues. The V gene lost 5 bases and the J gene lost 7 bases, with 9 bases spanning the gap. CDR3 nucleotide sequence: TGTGCCAGCAGTCCGCGACAGAATGAGCAGTTCTTC. Its translation: CASSPRQNEQFF.

On this clone: The junction shows a germline mismatch at one end, possibly a read error. The V and J genes are TRBV7-9 and TRBJ1-4; unclear D gene. CDR1 is SEHNR, CDR2 FQNEAQ, per germline (reference sequence). This CDR3 has 12 residues. CDR3 nucleotide sequence: TGTTCCAGCAGCTCCTCCCCTGAAAAACTGTTTTTT. As protein: CSSSSSPEKLFF.

The J gene is TRBJ1-2, the V gene TRBV11-2; TRBD1 is a possible D gene (6 bases). Germline assignment: CDR1 SGHAT and CDR2 FQNNGV. Trimming stripped 5 bases from V and 5 bases from J, with 21 bases between. The CDR3 loop spans 16 amino acids. The CDR3 DNA sequence: TGTGCCAGCAGCCAAGTCCATTACAGGGTACAGTATGGCTACACCTTC. This encodes CASSQVHYRVQYGYTF.

V is TRBV6-6 and J is TRBJ1-2, with 10 nucleotides matching TRBD1. The CDR3 has 16 residues. With 0 bases clipped from V and 4 bases from J, the junction kept 5 bases outside the gene matches. Looked up from germline, CDR1 is MNHNY and CDR2 is SVGAGI (reference sequence). This chain's CDR3 is CASSYSTGGAGYGYTF. The CDR3 DNA reads as TGTGCCAGCAGTTACTCGACAGGGGGCGCAGGCTATGGCTACACCTTC.

CDR3 coding DNA: TGTGCCAGCAGGGACTCGAAAAACATTCAGTACTTC. This encodes CASRDSKNIQYF. The V gene is TRBV6-5, the J gene TRBJ2-4, with D tentatively TRBD2 (5 bases). V lost 6 bases and J lost 4, with 7 bases in between. CDR1 and CDR2 (germline): MNHEY, SVGAGI. This CDR3 has 12 amino acids.

There are a few counts of this clone. This rearrangement joins TRBV5-1 to TRBJ1-2, with 7 bases matching TRBD1. The germline CDR1 and CDR2 sequences are SGHRS and YFSETQ. This CDR3 has 13 amino acids. The J segment lost 13 bases and the V segment lost 3 bases, leaving 12 bases of the junction unmatched. The CDR3 sequence is CASSSPGQAHTTF. The CDR3 DNA follows: TGCGCCAGCAGCTCCCCCGGACAGGCCCACACCACCTTC.

In its sample, this clone was seen a few times. This sequence joins TRBV7-2 and TRBJ1-6; D might be TRBD1 (5 bases). The CDR3 spans 15 residues. Germline CDR1 reads SGHTA; CDR2 reads FQGNSA. V lost 5 bases and J lost 10, with 18 bases in between. The CDR3 DNA follows: TGTGCCAGCAGCAAACCCGGGGGAAGGGAGTCACCCCTCCACTTT. Its translation is CASSKPGGRESPLHF.

This clone is a singleton in its sample. This chain links TRBV6-1 with TRBJ1-1; no clear D gene. This CDR3 has 13 residues. V was cut by 9 bases and J by 0 bases, with 11 bases left in between. Germline V gene data show CDR1 as MNHNS and CDR2 as SASEGT. CDR3 amino acids: CASPTPLNTEAFF. The CDR3 DNA follows: TGTGCCAGTCCGACTCCGCTGAACACTGAAGCTTTCTTT.

The J gene is TRBJ2-3, the V gene TRBV2; 9 bases line up with TRBD1. V was pared by 6 bases and J by 3 bases, with 7 bases of the junction left unmatched. The CDR3 loop spans 15 amino acids. Per the germline V gene, CDR1 is SNHLY and CDR2 is FYNNEI. The CDR3 sequence: CASSATGGGTDTQYF. The DNA for the CDR3 is TGTGCCAGCAGCGCGACAGGGGGTGGTACAGATACGCAGTATTTT.